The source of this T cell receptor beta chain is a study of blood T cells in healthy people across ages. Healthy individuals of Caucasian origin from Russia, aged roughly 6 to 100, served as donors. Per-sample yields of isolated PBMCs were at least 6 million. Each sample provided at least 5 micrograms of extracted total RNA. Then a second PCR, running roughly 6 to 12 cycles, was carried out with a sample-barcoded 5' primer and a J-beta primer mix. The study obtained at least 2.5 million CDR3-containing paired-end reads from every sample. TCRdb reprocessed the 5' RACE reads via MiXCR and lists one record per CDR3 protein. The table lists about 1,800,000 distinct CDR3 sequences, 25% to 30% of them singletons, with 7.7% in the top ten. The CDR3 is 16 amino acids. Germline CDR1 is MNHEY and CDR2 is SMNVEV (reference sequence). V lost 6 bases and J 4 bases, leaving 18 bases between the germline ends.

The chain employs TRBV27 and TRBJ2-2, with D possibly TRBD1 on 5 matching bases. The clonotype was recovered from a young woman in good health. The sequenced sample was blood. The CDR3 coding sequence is TGTGCCAGCAGCCGGCACCCGCAGGGTGGCACCGGGGAGCTGTTTTTT. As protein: CASSRHPQGGTGELFF.